This T cell receptor (beta chain) was sequenced in a study of T cell repertoires in cytomegalovirus infection. Findings of the study overall: The study found HLA-C-restricted CMV-specific TCR beta clonotypes dominating the ex vivo response.

With respect to this clonotype: Its cognate antigen is unknown.

TCRdb reprocessed the reads via MiXCR and lists one record per CDR3 protein. Of a few hundred thousand distinct CDR3 sequences in the sample, 40% were seen once. The V gene's germline CDR1 is SGHVS and CDR2 FQNEAQ. The V end lost 5 bases, the J end lost 0 bases, and 13 bases lay between the germline ends. The CDR3 length is 15 residues. This receptor was taken from a human donor in good health (CMV status not recorded). Some clones in this sample may be carry-over from other donors' samples. The chain has TRBV7-8 and TRBJ1-1; D is unresolved. Material: cultured PBMCs, obtained from culture after CMV antigen stimulation. The CDR3 sequence is CASSPGRMMNTEAFF. For the CDR3, the DNA is TGTGCCAGCAGCCCAGGACGGATGATGAACACTGAAGCTTTCTTT.